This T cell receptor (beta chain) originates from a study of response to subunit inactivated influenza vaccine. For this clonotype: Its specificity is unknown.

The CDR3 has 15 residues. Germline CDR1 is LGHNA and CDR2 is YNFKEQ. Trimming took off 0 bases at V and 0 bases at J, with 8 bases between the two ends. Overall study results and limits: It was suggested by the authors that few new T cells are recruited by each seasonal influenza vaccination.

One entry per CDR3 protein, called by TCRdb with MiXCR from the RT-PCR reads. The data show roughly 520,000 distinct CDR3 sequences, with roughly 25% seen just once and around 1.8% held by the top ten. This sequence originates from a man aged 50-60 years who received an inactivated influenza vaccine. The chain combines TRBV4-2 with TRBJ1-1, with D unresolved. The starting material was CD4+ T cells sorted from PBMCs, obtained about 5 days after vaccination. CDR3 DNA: TGTGCCAGCAGCCAAGAAAACGGAATGAACACTGAAGCTTTCTTT. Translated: CASSQENGMNTEAFF.